The 28 T cell receptor beta chains in this list originate from one sample, sequenced in a study of cytomegalovirus exposure and HLA in healthy donors. The primer mix had 60 Vbeta and 13 Jbeta primers. The repertoire was sequenced with immunoSEQ multiplex PCR; TCRdb's copy has only in-frame clones and lacks some. Of 70,000 to 95,000 clones in the sample, 78% were seen once. The sequencing input was PBMCs. These receptors were obtained from a man between 40 and 49 years old in good health and CMV-seronegative.

The chain links TRBV28 to TRBJ2-2, with TRBD2 as a possible D gene (5 bases). Germline assignment: CDR1 MDHEN and CDR2 SYDVKM. This CDR3 contains 13 residues. The V gene lost 8 bases and the J gene lost 7 bases, with 14 bases spanning the gap. The CDR3 region has the DNA TGTGCCAGCCATACTAGTCTCGGCGGGGAGCTGTTTTTT. This encodes CASHTSLGGELFF.

V usage is TRBV6-5 and J usage is TRBJ2-5, with TRBD1 matching over 9 bases. V shed 2 bases and J 11 bases; nucleotides not matched to a gene: 12. There are 15 residues in the CDR3. Germline lookup yields CDR1 MNHEY and CDR2 SVGAGI. CDR3 residues: CASSYQPGQGWEQYF. The CDR3 nucleotides read TGTGCCAGCAGTTACCAACCGGGACAGGGATGGGAGCAGTACTTC.

This chain uses TRBV11-2 with TRBJ2-3; D gene uncertain. V lost 1 base to trimming and J lost 3 bases, with 5 bases between them. The CDR3 has 13 amino acids. The germline V gene encodes CDR1 SGHAT and CDR2 FQNNGV. Here the CDR3 DNA reads TGTGCCAGCAGCTTAGCGTATACAGATACGCAGTATTTT. Translated, it gives CASSLAYTDTQYF.

This chain connects TRBV6-4 to TRBJ2-3; 8 bases fit TRBD2. The CDR3 runs to 14 residues. V shed 6 bases and J 2 bases; nucleotides not matched to a gene: 4. Germline assignment: CDR1 MRHNA and CDR2 SNTAGT. CDR3 bases: TGTGCCAGCAGCCTCGGACTAGCCACAGATACGCAGTATTTT. This gives the protein CASSLGLATDTQYF.

CDR3 residues: CASSTLAGAVTDTQYF. The CDR3 DNA reads as TGTGCCAGCAGCACACTAGCGGGAGCTGTCACAGATACGCAGTATTTT. The chain employs TRBV7-9 and TRBJ2-3, with 11 positions matching TRBD2. This CDR3 region has 16 residues. The V gene's germline CDR1 is SEHNR and CDR2 FQNEAQ (reference sequence). Losses at the gene ends were 5 bases for V and 2 bases for J; bases not matched to a gene: 6.

To note about this clone: One end of the junction fails to match germline, which may point to a read error. This sequence joins TRBV7-3 and TRBJ2-6; D is perhaps TRBD1 (5 bases). Germline V gene lookup returns CDR1 SGHTA and CDR2 FQGTGA. CDR3 length: 15 residues. The CDR3 sequence: CASSFGLSGANGLTF. In nucleotides, the CDR3 is TGTGCCAGCAGCTTTGGGCTTTCTGGGGCCAACGGCCTGACTTTC. Drawing the rest from reference TRBV7-3 and TRBJ2-6, the complete variable domain is GAGVSQTPSNKVTEKGKYVELRCDPISGHTALYWYRQSLGQGPEFLIYFQGTGAADDSGLPNDRFFAVRPEGSVSTLKIQRTERGDSAVYLCASSFGLSGANGLTFGAGSRLTVL.

Here the CDR3 reads CASSTLRVKRGSSYEQYF. The CDR3 coding sequence is TGTGCCAGCTCAACACTACGAGTTAAAAGAGGCTCGTCCTACGAGCAGTACTTC. The chain has TRBV18 and TRBJ2-7, with D unresolved. The CDR3 is 18 residues long. V gave up 5 bases and J gave up 1 base, with 24 bases separating them. CDR1 is KGHSH and CDR2 is LQKENI in the germline V gene.

The CDR3 nucleotides read TGTGCCAGTAGTAAAACAGGGTCTGATGAAAAACTGTTTTTT. The encoded protein is CASSKTGSDEKLFF. This chain links TRBV19 with TRBJ1-4; D is perhaps TRBD1 (6 bases). V lost 4 bases, J lost 6 bases, and 12 bases lay in between. The CDR3 runs 14 residues. Germline CDR1 reads LNHDA; CDR2 reads SQIVND (reference sequence).

The count of this clone is one. V is TRBV2 and J is TRBJ2-1, with a tentative D call TRBD2 (5 bases). CDR3 length equals 16 residues. Germline CDR1 reads SNHLY; CDR2 reads FYNNEI. Trimming took off 4 bases at V and 2 bases at J, with 15 bases between the two ends. CDR3 amino acids: CASSVWAGSPYNEQFF. The CDR3 nucleotides read TGTGCCAGCAGTGTATGGGCGGGCAGCCCCTACAATGAGCAGTTCTTC.

The chain employs TRBV4-1 and TRBJ1-5; perhaps TRBD1 as D (5 bases). This CDR3 is 16 amino acids long. V was clipped by 3 bases and J by 6 bases, with 18 bases between them. Looked up from germline, CDR1 is MGHRA and CDR2 is YSYEKL. The CDR3 spells CASSHTPFGASQPQHF. The CDR3 DNA is TGCGCCAGCAGCCACACCCCCTTTGGGGCCAGTCAGCCCCAGCATTTT.

The V gene is TRBV30, the J gene TRBJ1-4; 7 nucleotides line up with TRBD1. Germline-derived CDR1 and CDR2 are GTSNPN and SVGIG (reference sequence). With 2 bases clipped from V and 8 bases from J, the junction kept 17 bases outside the gene matches. The length of the CDR3 is 17 residues. The CDR3 nucleotides are TGTGCCTGGAGTCCAAGGGGGCAGGGAGTTATTAGGGAAAAACTGTTTTTT. It specifies CAWSPRGQGVIREKLFF.

The gene calls are TRBV19 and TRBJ1-5, with TRBD1 as a possible D gene (5 bases). V lost 6 bases and J 4 bases, leaving 13 bases between the germline ends. Germline CDR1 and CDR2: LNHDA and SQIVND (reference sequence). The CDR3 covers 14 residues. This CDR3 reads CASSPIGANQPQHF. The CDR3 region has the DNA TGTGCCAGTAGCCCAATTGGGGCAAATCAGCCCCAGCATTTT.

A single count supports this clone. This chain uses TRBV27 with TRBJ2-1; 7 bases map to TRBD1. The V gene end was trimmed by 5 bases and the J gene end by 4 bases; junction bases not matched to a gene: 5. The CDR3 consists of 14 residues. Germline-derived CDR1 and CDR2 are MNHEY and SMNVEV (reference sequence). CDR3 residues: CASSPQGLYNEQFF. CDR3 coding DNA: TGTGCCAGCAGTCCACAGGGGCTTTACAATGAGCAGTTCTTC.

This clone was detected once. The rearrangement links TRBV6-1 to TRBJ2-2, with 9 bases that match TRBD1. With V trimmed by 4 bases and J by 7 bases, 1 base remained unmatched. The CDR3 covers 13 residues. Germline-derived CDR1 and CDR2 are MNHNS and SASEGT. Here the CDR3 DNA reads TGTGCCAGCAGTGGACAGGGGGTCGGGGAGCTGTTTTTT. Translated: CASSGQGVGELFF.

The rearrangement uses TRBV28 and TRBJ1-2; 9 nucleotides align to TRBD1. Germline-derived CDR1 and CDR2 are MDHEN and SYDVKM. This CDR3 has 15 residues. V lost 4 bases to trimming and J lost 8 bases; unmatched junction nucleotides: 11. The CDR3 DNA reads as TGTGCCAGCAGTTCGCCGACGCGGACAGGGGACGGCTACACCTTC. Translated, it gives CASSSPTRTGDGYTF.

This clone occurred a few times. This chain connects TRBV28 to TRBJ1-1; TRBD1 matches 7 bases. Germline CDR1 reads MDHEN; CDR2 reads SYDVKM. The CDR3 totals 15 residues. J lost 1 base, V lost 5 bases, and 7 bases had no gene match. The CDR3 spells CASSLPDRPNTEAFF. DNA for the CDR3: TGTGCCAGCAGTCTCCCGGACAGGCCGAACACTGAAGCTTTCTTT.

The V call is TRBV2, the J call TRBJ2-2; TRBD1 matches 8 bases. The trim removed 8 bases at V and 5 bases at J, leaving 10 bases unmatched. Germline V gene lookup returns CDR1 SNHLY and CDR2 FYNNEI. The CDR3 contains 15 residues. The CDR3 DNA reads as TGTGCCAGCGATTCGACAGGGGCGGGGACCGGGGAGCTGTTTTTT. As protein: CASDSTGAGTGELFF.

The chain employs TRBV28 and TRBJ1-3, with TRBD1 matching 8 bases. V lost 7 bases and J lost 1; bases outside the gene matches: 9. CDR1 and CDR2 from the germline V gene are MDHEN and SYDVKM. The CDR3 is 16 amino acids. The CDR3, as DNA: TGTGCCAGCATTCCGGGACAGGTCTTTTCTGGAAACACCATATATTTT. Translating gives CASIPGQVFSGNTIYF.

The chain joins TRBV7-9 to TRBJ1-1; D not resolved. Germline CDR1 reads SEHNR; CDR2 reads FQNEAQ (reference sequence). Trimming stripped 1 base from V and 4 bases from J, with 10 bases between. The CDR3 covers 14 residues. The CDR3, as DNA: TGTGCCAGCAGCTTAGATCAGGAGGGCACTGAAGCTTTCTTT. Translation: CASSLDQEGTEAFF.

The CDR3 is CASRGQGNGNTIYF. The CDR3 coding sequence is TGTGCCAGTAGGGGCCAGGGGAACGGAAACACCATATATTTT. This chain joins TRBV19 and TRBJ1-3, with D possibly matching TRBD1 (6 bases). Trimming shortened V by 6 bases and J by 4 bases, and 13 bases separated the two germline ends. Germline loops: CDR1 LNHDA, CDR2 SQIVND (reference sequence). The CDR3 length is 14 residues.

The chain recombines TRBV6-5 with TRBJ1-2, with D tentatively TRBD1 (5 bases). This CDR3 is 13 amino acids long. Trimming stripped 10 bases from V and 8 bases from J, with 20 bases between. CDR1 is MNHEY, CDR2 SVGAGI, per germline. The CDR3 loop is CATATEQGDGYTF. The CDR3 DNA sequence: TGTGCCACCGCGACAGAGCAAGGTGACGGCTACACCTTC.

This chain links TRBV29-1 with TRBJ1-1; TRBD1 agrees at 8 bases. Per the germline V gene, CDR1 is SQVTM and CDR2 is ANQGSEA. The CDR3 is 12 amino acids. V shed 6 bases, J shed 5 bases, and the junction held 5 bases outside the gene matches. CDR3 protein: CSVGTGRTEAFF. In DNA form, the CDR3 reads TGCAGCGTGGGGACAGGTCGTACTGAAGCTTTCTTT. Filled out from reference TRBV29-1 and TRBJ1-1, the complete variable domain reads SAVISQKPSRDICQRGTSLTIQCQVDSQVTMMFWYRQQPGQSLTLIATANQGSEATYESGFVIDKFPISRPNLTFSTLTVSNMSPEDSSIYLCSVGTGRTEAFFGQGTRLTVV.

V is TRBV2 and J is TRBJ1-5; D ambiguous. The V end was cut by 8 bases, the J end by 6 bases, with 14 bases between. CDR1 and CDR2 (germline): SNHLY, FYNNEI. The CDR3 is made up of 13 amino acids. The CDR3 spells CASHTGSGQPQHF. The CDR3, as DNA: TGTGCCAGCCATACGGGGAGCGGTCAGCCCCAGCATTTT.

J is TRBJ2-7 and V is TRBV5-4, with 8 bases that match TRBD1. Germline V gives CDR1 SGHNT, CDR2 YYREEE (reference sequence). This CDR3 has 13 amino acids. The V and J ends lost 4 bases and 6 bases, in that order; junction bases with no gene match: 6. CDR3 in DNA: TGTGCCAGCAGCCGACAGGGGCTCGGCGAGCAGTACTTC. Protein: CASSRQGLGEQYF.

This sequence joins TRBV9 and TRBJ2-1, with TRBD2 as a possible D gene (6 bases). V lost 1 base and J 7 bases, leaving 12 bases between the germline ends. This CDR3 has 14 residues. The germline CDR1 and CDR2 sequences are SGDLS and YYNGEE. Written as DNA, the CDR3 is TGTGCCAGCAGCGTATGGGACTCATCGAATGAGCAGTTCTTC. This gives the protein CASSVWDSSNEQFF.

The chain recombines TRBV28 with TRBJ2-1; tentative D call: TRBD2 (6 bases). Trimming removed 4 bases at V and 9 bases at J, with 19 bases between. Germline V gene sequence: CDR1 MDHEN, CDR2 SYDVKM. The CDR3 has 15 amino acids. CDR3 nucleotides: TGTGCCAGCAGTTCTCCTGGGGACTTTACGAGTGAGCAGTTCTTC. Protein sequence: CASSSPGDFTSEQFF.

This clone was seen only once. The chain couples TRBV6-6 to TRBJ1-2; D is undetermined. The germline CDR1 and CDR2 sequences are MNHNY and SVGAGI (reference sequence). This CDR3 comprises 12 residues. The V end lost 0 bases, the J end lost 9 bases, and 8 bases lay between the germline ends. The CDR3 reads CASSYSPDSYTF. The CDR3 DNA follows: TGTGCCAGCAGTTACTCCCCAGATAGCTACACCTTC.

This chain uses TRBV4-1 with TRBJ2-1; TRBD2 aligns across 9 bases. Germline values: CDR1 MGHRA, CDR2 YSYEKL. This CDR3 has 16 residues. With 7 bases clipped from V and 1 base from J, the junction kept 8 bases outside the gene matches. CDR3 DNA sequence: TGCGCCAGCAATAGGCTAGCGGGGATTTCCTACAATGAGCAGTTCTTC. Its translation: CASNRLAGISYNEQFF.